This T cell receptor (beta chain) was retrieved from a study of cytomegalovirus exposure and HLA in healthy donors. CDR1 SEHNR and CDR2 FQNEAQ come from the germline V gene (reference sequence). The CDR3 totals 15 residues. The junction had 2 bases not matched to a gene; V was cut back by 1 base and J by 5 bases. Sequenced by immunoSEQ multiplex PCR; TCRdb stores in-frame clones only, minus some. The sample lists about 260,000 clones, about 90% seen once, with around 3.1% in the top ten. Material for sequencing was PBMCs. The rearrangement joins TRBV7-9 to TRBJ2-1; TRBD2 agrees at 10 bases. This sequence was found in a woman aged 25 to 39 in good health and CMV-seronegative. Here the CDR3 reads CASSLGTSGNNEQFF. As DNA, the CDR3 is TGTGCCAGCAGCTTAGGGACTAGCGGAAACAATGAGCAGTTCTTC.